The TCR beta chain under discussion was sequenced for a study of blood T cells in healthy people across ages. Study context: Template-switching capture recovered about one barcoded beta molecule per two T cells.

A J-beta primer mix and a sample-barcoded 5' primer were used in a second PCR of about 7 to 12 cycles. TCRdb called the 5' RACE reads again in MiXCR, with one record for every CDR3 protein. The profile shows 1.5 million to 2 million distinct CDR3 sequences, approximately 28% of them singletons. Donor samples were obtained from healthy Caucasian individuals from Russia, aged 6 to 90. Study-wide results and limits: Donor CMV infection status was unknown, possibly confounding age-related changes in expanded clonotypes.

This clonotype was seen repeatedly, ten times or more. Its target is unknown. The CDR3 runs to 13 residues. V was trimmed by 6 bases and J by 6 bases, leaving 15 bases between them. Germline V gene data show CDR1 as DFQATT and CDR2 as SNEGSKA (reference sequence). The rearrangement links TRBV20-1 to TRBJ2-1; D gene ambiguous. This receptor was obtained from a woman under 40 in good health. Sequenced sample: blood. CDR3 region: CSAQRATANEQFF. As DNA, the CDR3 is TGCAGTGCACAAAGGGCCACAGCCAATGAGCAGTTCTTC.